The T cell receptor (beta chain) under discussion was sequenced for a study of cytomegalovirus exposure and HLA in healthy donors. Study overall: Among around 400 genotyped donors, around 82% fell in the Caucasian-associated ancestry cluster.

Primers included in the PCR were 60 Vbeta and 13 Jbeta primers. Here immunoSEQ multiplex PCR was the method, and the copy in TCRdb shows in-frame clones only, minus some. Of fewer than 250,000 clones listed, around 81% are singletons. Study conclusions and caveats: The records held CMV serostatus as the only immune exposure information.

Donors showed nominal health when sampled, although they likely had unrecorded immune exposures. Concerning this clone itself: No antigen is known for it.

V gave up 0 bases and J gave up 2 bases; unmatched junction bases: 11. The CDR3 has 18 residues. Germline V CDR1 and CDR2: GTSNPN, SVGIG (reference sequence). The TCR sequence derives from a woman aged 45-59 years in good health and CMV-seropositive. The chain carries TRBV30 and TRBJ2-1; 9 bases agree with TRBD2. Specimen: PBMCs. Written as DNA, the CDR3 is TGTGCCTGGAGTGTAACCGGAGGGCGGGGGGGCCCCTACAATGAGCAGTTCTTC. Translation gives CAWSVTGGRGGPYNEQFF.